This T cell receptor (beta chain) was sequenced during a study of patients and donors after allogeneic stem cell transplantation. The CDR3 length is 14 residues. V shed 5 bases and J shed 7 bases, with 15 bases lying between them. TCRdb reprocessed the RT-PCR reads with MiXCR, giving one entry per CDR3 protein. The profile shows roughly 40,000 distinct CDR3 sequences, about 31% of them singletons. This rearrangement joins TRBV12-3 or TRBV12-4 to TRBJ1-5; D uncertain. The TCR originated in a human donor who was either an allogeneic HSCT recipient or a stem cell or donor lymphocyte infusion donor (not recorded which). It is not recorded whose cells these are; they may come from a transplant donor. The sample consisted of blood, either unsorted or a sorted T cell fraction (not recorded which). The CDR3 DNA reads TGTGCCAGCAGTCCATGGCTACCCCGGCAGCCCCAGCATTTT. Amino acid sequence: CASSPWLPRQPQHF.